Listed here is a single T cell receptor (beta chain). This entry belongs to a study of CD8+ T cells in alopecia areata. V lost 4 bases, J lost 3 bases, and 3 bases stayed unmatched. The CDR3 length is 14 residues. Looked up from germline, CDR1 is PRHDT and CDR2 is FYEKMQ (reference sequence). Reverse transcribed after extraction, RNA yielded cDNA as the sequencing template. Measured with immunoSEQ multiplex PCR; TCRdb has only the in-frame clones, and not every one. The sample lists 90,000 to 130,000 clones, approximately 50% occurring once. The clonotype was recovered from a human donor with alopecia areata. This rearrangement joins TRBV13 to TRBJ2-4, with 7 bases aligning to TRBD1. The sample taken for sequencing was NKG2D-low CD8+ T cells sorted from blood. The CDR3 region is CASSWGTVKNIQYF. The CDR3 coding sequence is TGTGCCAGCAGCTGGGGGACAGTCAAAAACATTCAGTACTTC. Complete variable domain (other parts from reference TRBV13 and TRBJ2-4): AAGVIQSPRHLIKEKRETATLKCYPIPRHDTVYWYQQGPGQDPQFLISFYEKMQSDKGSIPDRFSAQQFSDYHSELNMSSLELGDSALYFCASSWGTVKNIQYFGAGTRLSVL.